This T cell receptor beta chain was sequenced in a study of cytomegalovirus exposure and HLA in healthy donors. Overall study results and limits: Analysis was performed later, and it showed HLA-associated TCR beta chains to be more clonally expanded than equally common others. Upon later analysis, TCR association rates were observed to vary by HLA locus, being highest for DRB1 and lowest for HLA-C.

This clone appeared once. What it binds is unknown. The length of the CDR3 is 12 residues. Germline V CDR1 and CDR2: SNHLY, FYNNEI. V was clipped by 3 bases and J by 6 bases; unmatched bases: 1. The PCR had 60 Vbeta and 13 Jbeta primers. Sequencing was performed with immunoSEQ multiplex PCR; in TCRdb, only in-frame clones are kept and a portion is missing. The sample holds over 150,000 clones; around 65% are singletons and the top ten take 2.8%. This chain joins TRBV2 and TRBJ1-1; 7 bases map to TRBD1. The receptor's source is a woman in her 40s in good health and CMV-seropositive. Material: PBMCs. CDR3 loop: CASSDQGAEAFF. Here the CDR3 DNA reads TGTGCCAGCAGTGATCAGGGGGCTGAAGCTTTCTTT.